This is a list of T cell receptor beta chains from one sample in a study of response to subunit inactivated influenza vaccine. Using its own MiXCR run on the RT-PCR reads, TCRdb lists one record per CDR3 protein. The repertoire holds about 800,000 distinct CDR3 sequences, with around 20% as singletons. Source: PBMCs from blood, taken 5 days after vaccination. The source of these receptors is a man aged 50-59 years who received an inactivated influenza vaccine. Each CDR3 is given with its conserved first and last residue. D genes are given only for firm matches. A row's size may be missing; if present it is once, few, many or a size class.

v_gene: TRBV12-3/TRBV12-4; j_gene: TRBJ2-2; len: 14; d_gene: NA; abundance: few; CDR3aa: CASSPMGGAGELFF; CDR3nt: TGTGCCAGCAGTCCGATGGGGGGTGCCGGGGAGCTGTTTTTT
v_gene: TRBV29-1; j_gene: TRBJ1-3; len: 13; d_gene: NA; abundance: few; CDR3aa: CSVGGNSGNTIYF; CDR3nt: TGCAGCGTTGGGGGGAACTCTGGAAACACCATATATTTT
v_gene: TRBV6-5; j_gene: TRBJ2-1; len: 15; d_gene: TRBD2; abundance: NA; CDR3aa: CASSNPGLAGAEQFF; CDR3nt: TGTGCCAGCAGTAACCCCGGACTAGCGGGAGCTGAGCAGTTCTTC
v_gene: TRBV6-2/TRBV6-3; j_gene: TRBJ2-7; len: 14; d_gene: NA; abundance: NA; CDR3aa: CASSPPGAPGEQYF; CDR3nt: TGTGCCAGCAGTCCGCCAGGGGCGCCTGGCGAGCAGTACTTC
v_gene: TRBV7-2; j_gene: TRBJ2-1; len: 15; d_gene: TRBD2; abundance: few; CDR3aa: CASSLTAGGNNEQFF; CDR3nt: TGTGCCAGCAGCTTAACCGCGGGGGGGAACAATGAGCAGTTCTTC
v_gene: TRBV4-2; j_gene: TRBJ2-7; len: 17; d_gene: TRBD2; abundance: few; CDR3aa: CASSQRTSGRALYEQYF; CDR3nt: TGTGCCAGCAGCCAACGGACTAGCGGGAGGGCCTTGTACGAGCAGTACTTC
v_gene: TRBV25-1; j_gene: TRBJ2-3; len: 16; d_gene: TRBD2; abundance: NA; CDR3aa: CASSVGLAGSTDTQYF; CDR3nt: TGTGCCAGCAGTGTCGGGCTAGCGGGTAGCACAGATACGCAGTATTTT
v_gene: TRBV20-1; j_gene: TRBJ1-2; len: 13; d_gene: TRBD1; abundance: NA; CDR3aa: CSAATGFNYGYTF; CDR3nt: TGCAGTGCCGCGACAGGGTTTAACTATGGCTACACCTTC
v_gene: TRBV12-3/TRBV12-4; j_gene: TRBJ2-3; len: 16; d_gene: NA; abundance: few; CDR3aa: CASSHPSTGTTDTQYF; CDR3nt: TGTGCCAGCAGCCACCCCTCAACAGGAACCACAGATACGCAGTATTTT
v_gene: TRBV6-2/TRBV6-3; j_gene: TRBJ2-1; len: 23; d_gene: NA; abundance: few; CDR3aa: CASSYPNSVLPVTDLVSYNEQFF; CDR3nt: TGTGCCAGCAGTTACCCAAATTCGGTCCTTCCGGTCACTGACCTTGTCTCCTACAATGAGCAGTTCTTC
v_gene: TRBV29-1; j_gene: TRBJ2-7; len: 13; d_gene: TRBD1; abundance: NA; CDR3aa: CSVETGEAVEQYF; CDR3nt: TGCAGCGTGGAGACAGGGGAGGCAGTCGAGCAGTACTTC
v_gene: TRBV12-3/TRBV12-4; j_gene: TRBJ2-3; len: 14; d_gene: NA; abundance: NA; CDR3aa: CASSRRPARDTQYF; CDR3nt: TGTGCCAGCAGCAGGCGGCCGGCTCGCGATACGCAGTATTTT
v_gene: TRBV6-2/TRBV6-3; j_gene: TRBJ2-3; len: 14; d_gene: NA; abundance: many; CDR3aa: CASSYGRYTDTQYF; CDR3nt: TGTGCCAGCAGTTACGGTCGGTATACAGATACGCAGTATTTT
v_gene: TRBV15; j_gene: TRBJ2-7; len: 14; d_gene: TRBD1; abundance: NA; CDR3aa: CATKPDRVSYEQYF; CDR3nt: TGTGCCACCAAGCCAGACAGGGTATCCTACGAGCAGTACTTC
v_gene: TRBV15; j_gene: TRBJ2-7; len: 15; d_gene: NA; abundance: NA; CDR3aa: CATSRMRDVHYEQYF; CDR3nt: TGTGCCACCAGCAGGATGCGGGACGTCCACTACGAGCAGTACTTC
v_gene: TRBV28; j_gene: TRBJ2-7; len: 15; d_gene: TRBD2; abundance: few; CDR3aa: CASVGRGVGFYEQYF; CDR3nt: TGTGCCAGCGTCGGGCGGGGGGTAGGGTTCTACGAGCAGTACTTC
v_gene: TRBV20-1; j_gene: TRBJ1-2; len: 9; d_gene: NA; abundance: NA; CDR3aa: CSATHGYTF; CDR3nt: TGCAGTGCCACACATGGCTACACCTTC
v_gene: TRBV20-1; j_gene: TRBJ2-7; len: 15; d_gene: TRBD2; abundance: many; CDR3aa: CSAANSGLAGGEQYF; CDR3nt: TGCAGTGCTGCAAACTCGGGACTAGCGGGAGGCGAGCAGTACTTC
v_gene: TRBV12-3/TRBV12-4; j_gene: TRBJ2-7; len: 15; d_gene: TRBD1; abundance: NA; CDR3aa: CASRRGQGLIYEQYF; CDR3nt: TGTGCCAGCAGACGCGGACAGGGGTTAATCTACGAGCAGTACTTC
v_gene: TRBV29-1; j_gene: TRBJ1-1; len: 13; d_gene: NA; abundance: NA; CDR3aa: CSVEVVTNTEAFF; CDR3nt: TGCAGCGTTGAGGTAGTGACGAACACTGAAGCTTTCTTT
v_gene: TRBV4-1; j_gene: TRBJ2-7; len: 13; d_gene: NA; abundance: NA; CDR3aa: CASSQEKSYEQYF; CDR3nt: TGCGCCAGCAGCCAAGAAAAGTCTTACGAGCAGTACTTC
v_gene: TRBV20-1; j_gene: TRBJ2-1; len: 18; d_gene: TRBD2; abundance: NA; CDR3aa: CSALRSGRSRRGGNEQFF; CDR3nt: TGCAGTGCTCTAAGATCCGGTCGGTCCCGGCGCGGGGGCAATGAGCAGTTCTTC
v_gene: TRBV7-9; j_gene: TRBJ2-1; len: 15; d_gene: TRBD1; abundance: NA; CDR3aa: CASSLDGRGRDEQFF; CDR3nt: TGTGCCAGCAGCTTAGATGGCAGGGGGCGGGATGAGCAGTTCTTC
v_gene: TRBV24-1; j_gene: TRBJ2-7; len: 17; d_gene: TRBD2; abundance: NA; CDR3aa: CATSDSDLAGAHYEQYF; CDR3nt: TGTGCCACCAGTGACTCCGACCTAGCGGGGGCACACTACGAGCAGTACTTC
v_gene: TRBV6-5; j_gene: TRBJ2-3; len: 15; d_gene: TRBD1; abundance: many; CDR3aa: CASSYSGQGTDTQYF; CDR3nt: TGTGCCAGCAGTTACTCCGGACAGGGCACAGATACGCAGTATTTT
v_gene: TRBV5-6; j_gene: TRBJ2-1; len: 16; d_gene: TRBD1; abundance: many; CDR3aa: CASSLVVGTGGNEQFF; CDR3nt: TGTGCCAGCAGCTTGGTGGTCGGGACAGGGGGCAATGAGCAGTTCTTC
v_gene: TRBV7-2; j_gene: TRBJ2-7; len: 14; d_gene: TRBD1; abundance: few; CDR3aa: CASTFRWDRGEQYF; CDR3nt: TGTGCCAGCACCTTCCGATGGGACAGGGGCGAGCAGTACTTC
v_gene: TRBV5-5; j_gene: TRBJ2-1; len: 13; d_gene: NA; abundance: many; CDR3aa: CASSLFGDNEQFF; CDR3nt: TGTGCCAGCAGCTTGTTCGGGGACAATGAGCAGTTCTTC
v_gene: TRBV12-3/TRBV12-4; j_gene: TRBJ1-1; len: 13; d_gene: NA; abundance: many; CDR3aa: CASSFTENTEAFF; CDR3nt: TGTGCCAGCAGTTTCACGGAGAACACTGAAGCTTTCTTT
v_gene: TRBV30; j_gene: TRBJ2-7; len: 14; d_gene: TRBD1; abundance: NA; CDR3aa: CAWSLDRVSYEQYF; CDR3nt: TGTGCCTGGAGTTTGGACAGGGTCTCCTACGAGCAGTACTTC
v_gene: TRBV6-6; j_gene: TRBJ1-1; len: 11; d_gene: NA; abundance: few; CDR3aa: CASSTGLEAFF; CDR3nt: TGTGCCAGCAGCACCGGGTTAGAAGCTTTCTTT